These T cell receptor beta chains were read from a single sample in a study of human T cells and chemical hapten exposure. TCRdb passed the RACE reads through MiXCR, listing each CDR3 protein once. The sample yields some 87,000 distinct CDR3 sequences, 10% seen once. This material consisted of whole blood, taken in connection with sensitization to the hapten diphenylcyclopropenone (DPC). The receptors were sampled from a woman in her forties or fifties with alopecia areata. Some clones in this sample may be carry-over from other donors' samples. Each CDR3 is given without its conserved first and last residue. A D gene is named only where the DNA matches it firmly. A clone size is listed for some rows: how often the clone was seen (once, few, many), or a class if it is expanded.

J gene	V gene	clone size	D gene	CDR3 protein
TRBJ2-5	TRBV30	NA	NA	AWSAEQETQY
TRBJ2-7	TRBV28	many	TRBD2	ASSLWPGGEYEQY
TRBJ2-7	TRBV29-1	NA	NA	SVVAGYWGEQY
TRBJ1-5	TRBV7-2	NA	NA	ASSLAQGQPQH
TRBJ2-7	TRBV20-1	many	TRBD2	SAKALVAGDEQY
TRBJ2-3	TRBV5-4	NA	NA	ASSFGRGRRDTQY
TRBJ2-1	TRBV29-1	few	NA	SAGGNSAYNEQF
TRBJ1-2	TRBV18	many	NA	ASSPFSTGIYGYT
TRBJ2-7	TRBV29-1	once	TRBD1	SVRGQGTHEQY
TRBJ1-1	TRBV30	NA	TRBD1	AWKGQKNTEAF
TRBJ1-1	TRBV4-2	many	NA	ASARRGEYTEAF
TRBJ2-3	TRBV3-1	NA	TRBD2	ASSRAGVGTDTQY
TRBJ2-7	TRBV20-1	NA	TRBD1	SARTSGTGPEQY
TRBJ1-1	TRBV7-3	NA	NA	ASSPSDVGPTEAF
TRBJ1-2	TRBV2	few	NA	ASSEGPGGLYGYT
TRBJ2-7	TRBV11-2	NA	NA	ASSPRSGPYEQY
TRBJ1-1	TRBV5-1	NA	NA	ASSPLGGEGTVAF
TRBJ2-7	TRBV29-1	few	TRBD2	SVEWPMGLFYEQY
TRBJ2-5	TRBV12-3/TRBV12-4	many	NA	ASSWGRNQETQY
TRBJ2-3	TRBV27	few	NA	ASRELLSTRRYTQY
TRBJ2-3	TRBV20-1	NA	NA	SAQRRPHDYTDTQY
TRBJ1-6	TRBV18	many	TRBD1	ASSPRTGGDSPLH
TRBJ1-2	TRBV20-1	few	NA	SASRDEQRFYGYT
TRBJ2-1	TRBV7-3	NA	TRBD2	ASSLTGPREAYNEQF
TRBJ2-5	TRBV3-1	NA	NA	ASSPTFPGSRVKRETQY
TRBJ2-6	TRBV2	NA	NA	ASSAYGTGRT
TRBJ2-1	TRBV6-2/TRBV6-3	NA	TRBD2	ASSKRTSGRSADNNEQF
TRBJ1-1	TRBV29-1	NA	NA	SAGDTEAF
TRBJ2-3	TRBV19	NA	TRBD2	ASSRRGLAGEDTQY
TRBJ2-7	TRBV12-5	many	NA	ASGSSGSYEQY
TRBJ2-5	TRBV20-1	NA	TRBD1	SARALYSDRGETQY
TRBJ2-5	TRBV20-1	few	NA	SAPRGQETQY
TRBJ1-5	TRBV12-3/TRBV12-4	few	NA	ASRGGQINQPQH
TRBJ2-4	TRBV30	NA	NA	AWSVRGGNIQY
TRBJ1-4	TRBV5-1	few	TRBD1	ASRPAGQENEKLF
TRBJ2-5	TRBV18	few	NA	ASSGVRETQY
TRBJ2-5	TRBV7-3	NA	TRBD2	ASSLGTSGSRETQY
TRBJ1-2	TRBV19	NA	NA	ASSRPPNYGYT
TRBJ1-1	TRBV11-2	few	TRBD1	ASSFNRGSTEAF
TRBJ2-1	TRBV28	NA	NA	ASSQMTGEQF
TRBJ2-1	TRBV11-2	NA	NA	ASSSGRQF
TRBJ1-5	TRBV30	NA	NA	AWSVGTDNQPQH
TRBJ2-2	TRBV11-2	NA	TRBD1	ASSFLQGSGELF
TRBJ1-2	TRBV5-1	few	NA	ASSLDPRDDGYT
TRBJ2-7	TRBV3-1	few	NA	ASSRASRYEQY
TRBJ2-6	TRBV11-2	many	TRBD2	ASSLDLTSGRSAGANVLT
TRBJ2-3	TRBV7-2	few	NA	ASSLAHRETDTQY
TRBJ1-1	TRBV5-1	many	NA	ASSLVVNTEAF
TRBJ2-7	TRBV4-2	NA	TRBD1	ASSPGQGAAYEQY
TRBJ1-1	TRBV12-3/TRBV12-4	many	TRBD1	ASSLGQGAEAF
TRBJ2-1	TRBV7-6	many	TRBD1	ASSLASGTGEF
TRBJ2-3	TRBV19	few	TRBD2	ASSIAGGNTDTQY
TRBJ2-3	TRBV10-3	NA	TRBD2	AISESREADTQY
TRBJ2-7	TRBV30	NA	NA	AWRTGTYEQY
TRBJ1-1	TRBV5-5	few	NA	ASSLGGKNTEAF
TRBJ1-1	TRBV18	NA	NA	ASSPQQGAEAF
TRBJ1-1	TRBV12-3/TRBV12-4	few	NA	ASSSEGGMAEAF
TRBJ2-3	TRBV19	NA	TRBD1	ASSAMTGGKTDTQY
TRBJ2-1	TRBV13	few	TRBD2	ASSPVAGNEQF